The next 22 T cell receptor beta chains were all read from a single sample in a study of shared clonotypes between healthy human individuals. Clones were read by immunoSEQ multiplex PCR, and TCRdb kept only the in-frame ones, dropping some. Of about 380,000 clones in the sample, approximately 97% were seen once. Sequencing was done on a sample of memory CD8+ T cells sorted from blood. Subset noted: CD45RO+ cells pooled with CCR7-negative TemRA cells. These receptor sequences come from a man aged 25 to 45 in good health.

Comment on this clone: The junction does not match germline at one end; this may be a read error. The rearrangement uses TRBV10-3 and TRBJ2-1, with 8 positions matching TRBD2. Germline CDR1 reads ENHRY; CDR2 reads SYGVKD. The CDR3 is made up of 16 amino acids. The DNA for the CDR3 is TGTGCCATCACTGAGAGGGAGCGGGAGAAGGACAATGAGCAGTTCTTC. It specifies CAITEREREKDNEQFF.

This chain joins TRBV2 and TRBJ1-4; TRBD1 agrees at 9 bases. The CDR3 covers 13 residues. CDR1 and CDR2 from the germline V gene are SNHLY and FYNNEI. The ends lost 4 bases at V and 8 bases at J; junction bases unmatched: 2. Here the CDR3 DNA reads TGTGCCAGCAGTGGACAGGGGGTGGAAAAACTGTTTTTT. Protein: CASSGQGVEKLFF. Looking up the rest from reference TRBV2 and TRBJ1-4 gives the full variable domain: EPEVTQTPSHQVTQMGQEVILRCVPISNHLYFYWYRQILGQKVEFLVSFYNNEISEKSEIFDDQFSVERPDGSNFTLKIRSTKLEDSAMYFCASSGQGVEKLFFGSGTQLSVL.

This clone was observed a single time. V is TRBV4-2 and J is TRBJ2-7; D might be TRBD2 (5 bases). From germline, CDR1 is LGHNA and CDR2 YNFKEQ. CDR3 size: 16 residues. The V and J ends lost 1 base and 2 bases respectively, with 15 bases between them. In DNA form, the CDR3 reads TGTGCCAGCAGCCAAGGACAAGCGGTTGGAACCTACGAGCAGTACTTC. It specifies CASSQGQAVGTYEQYF.

V usage is TRBV29-1 and J usage is TRBJ2-7; maybe TRBD1 (6 bases). The CDR3 loop spans 15 amino acids. Germline V gene data show CDR1 as SQVTM and CDR2 as ANQGSEA. V was cut by 5 bases and J by 1 base, with 18 bases left in between. The CDR3 here is CSVKRTDSLSYEQYF. In DNA form, the CDR3 reads TGCAGCGTTAAAAGAACGGACAGTTTGTCCTACGAGCAGTACTTC.

This clone showed up just once. The chain uses TRBV9 and TRBJ2-7; D is perhaps TRBD2 (6 bases). The CDR3 has 14 residues. Trimming removed 0 bases at V and 7 bases at J, with 14 bases between. CDR1 is SGDLS and CDR2 is YYNGEE in the germline V gene. CDR3 residues: CASSVDGGKGEQYF. The CDR3 DNA reads TGTGCCAGCAGCGTAGATGGCGGGAAGGGGGAGCAGTACTTC.

This rearrangement joins TRBV6-1 to TRBJ2-5; D ambiguous. The CDR3 contains 13 residues. With 6 bases removed from V and 5 bases from J, the gap between germline ends came to 13 bases. Germline CDR1 and CDR2: MNHNS and SASEGT. The CDR3 is CASRPVGRETQYF. The CDR3 coding sequence is TGTGCCAGCAGACCCGTGGGTCGGGAGACCCAGTACTTC.

V is TRBV27 and J is TRBJ2-7, with 9 bases aligning to TRBD1. This CDR3 is 14 amino acids long. J lost 3 bases, V lost 5 bases, and 5 bases had no gene match. The germline V gene encodes CDR1 MNHEY and CDR2 SMNVEV (reference sequence). The CDR3 DNA reads as TGTGCCAGCAGTGTACAGGGGGCTCTCTACGAGCAGTACTTC. This gives the protein CASSVQGALYEQYF.

The count of this clone is one. This sample also contains other DNA sequences that code for the same CDR3. This rearrangement joins TRBV29-1 to TRBJ1-3; no clear D gene. Germline-derived CDR1 and CDR2 are SQVTM and ANQGSEA. CDR3 length: 12 residues. V lost 0 bases to trimming and J lost 4 bases, with 4 bases between them. The CDR3 region has the DNA TGCAGCGTTGAAGACAGCGGAAACACCATATATTTT. It translates to CSVEDSGNTIYF.

The CDR3 nucleotides are TGTGCCAGCAGTTTAATCCAGCGGGTGGCCTACGAGCAGTACTTC. Protein sequence: CASSLIQRVAYEQYF. V gene TRBV28 combines with J gene TRBJ2-7; TRBD2 might be the D (6 bases). Trimming removed 2 bases from V and 2 bases from J, with 13 bases in between. There are 15 residues in the CDR3. The germline V gene encodes CDR1 MDHEN and CDR2 SYDVKM.

The chain is built from TRBV20-1 and TRBJ2-7; D ambiguous. Germline V gene lookup returns CDR1 DFQATT and CDR2 SNEGSKA (reference sequence). The V end was cut by 6 bases, the J end by 7 bases, with 13 bases between. The CDR3 loop spans 11 amino acids. CDR3 bases: TGCAGTGCGAGGACCACCGGGGAGCAGTACTTC. Its translation: CSARTTGEQYF.

The chain recombines TRBV7-2 with TRBJ2-4; unclear D gene. V lost 2 bases and J 0 bases, leaving 11 bases between the germline ends. The CDR3 extends over 16 amino acids. The germline gives CDR1 SGHTA, CDR2 FQGNSA. The CDR3: CASSLYPPSAKNIQYF. Written as DNA, the CDR3 is TGTGCCAGCAGCTTATACCCCCCGTCAGCCAAAAACATTCAGTACTTC.

The CDR3 spells CASGGGEGRETQYF. The CDR3 DNA sequence: TGTGCCAGCGGGGGGGGAGAGGGGCGCGAGACCCAGTACTTC. The chain is built from TRBV7-9 and TRBJ2-5; TRBD2 agrees at 7 bases. With V trimmed by 8 bases and J by 5 bases, 11 bases remained unmatched. This CDR3 is built from 14 residues. The V gene's germline CDR1 is SEHNR and CDR2 FQNEAQ (reference sequence).

The chain uses TRBV6-6 and TRBJ2-3; no reliable D call. Looked up from germline, CDR1 is MNHNY and CDR2 is SVGAGI (reference sequence). The CDR3 is 15 amino acids. Trimming stripped 2 bases from V and 0 bases from J, with 9 bases between. The CDR3 spells CASSYDARSTDTQYF. The CDR3 coding sequence is TGTGCCAGCAGTTACGATGCGAGAAGCACAGATACGCAGTATTTT.

This clone was recorded once. CDR3 amino acids: CASSLLTVDTQYF. The DNA of the CDR3 is TGCGCCAGCAGCTTGCTAACGGTGGATACGCAGTATTTT. The V and J genes are TRBV5-1 and TRBJ2-3; D is unresolved. The CDR3 consists of 13 residues. The V end was cut by 1 base, the J end by 6 bases, with 9 bases between. Germline lookup yields CDR1 SGHRS and CDR2 YFSETQ.

The genes are TRBV5-1 and TRBJ1-1, with TRBD1 matching over 7 bases. This CDR3 has 13 amino acids. The J segment lost 6 bases and the V segment lost 4 bases, leaving 6 bases of the junction unmatched. Germline V gene sequence: CDR1 SGHRS, CDR2 YFSETQ. CDR3 in DNA: TGCGCCAGCAGCCAGTACAGGGGCCCTGAAGCTTTCTTT. Its translation: CASSQYRGPEAFF.

The rearrangement uses TRBV5-1 and TRBJ2-3; D is perhaps TRBD2 (5 bases). Germline V lookup: CDR1 SGHRS, CDR2 YFSETQ. The CDR3 runs to 16 residues. Trimming took 2 bases from V and 0 from J, leaving 13 bases between them. This CDR3 reads CASSLADTASTDTQYF. The CDR3 DNA is TGCGCCAGCAGCTTAGCGGATACCGCTAGCACAGATACGCAGTATTTT.

The chain uses TRBV27 and TRBJ1-1, with TRBD1 as a possible D gene (5 bases). This CDR3 has 14 residues. Germline V gives CDR1 MNHEY, CDR2 SMNVEV (reference sequence). Trimming pared 10 bases from V and 1 base from J, leaving 16 bases between. CDR3 region: CATMRGVQNTEAFF. The CDR3 nucleotides are TGTGCCACCATGAGAGGGGTGCAGAACACTGAAGCTTTCTTT.

This sequence joins TRBV7-9 and TRBJ2-2; 8 nucleotides line up with TRBD1. Germline assignment: CDR1 SEHNR and CDR2 FQNEAQ (reference sequence). The CDR3 extends over 16 amino acids. The J segment lost 4 bases and the V segment lost 5 bases, leaving 9 bases of the junction unmatched. CDR3 residues: CASSNYDRGSTGELFF. CDR3 in DNA: TGTGCCAGCAGCAATTATGACAGGGGTAGCACCGGGGAGCTGTTTTTT.

This clone was observed a single time. Other DNA sequences of this sample code for an identical CDR3. V and J are TRBV5-1 and TRBJ2-5, with D unclear. Germline V gene data show CDR1 as SGHRS and CDR2 as YFSETQ. Trimming stripped 4 bases from V and 1 base from J, with 8 bases between. CDR3 length: 13 amino acids. This CDR3 reads CASSTDGQETQYF. As DNA, the CDR3 is TGCGCCAGCAGCACGGACGGCCAAGAGACCCAGTACTTC.

This clone has just a few counts. A junction end diverges from the germline sequence, so it may reflect a read error. The chain recombines TRBV10-3 with TRBJ2-2, with no clear D. This CDR3 comprises 11 residues. Germline-derived CDR1 and CDR2 are ENHRY and SYGVKD. CDR3 sequence reads: CATSYTGELFF. Written as DNA, the CDR3 is TGTGCCACCAGTTACACCGGGGAGCTGTTTTTT.

V is TRBV6-5 and J is TRBJ2-5; TRBD1 matches at 7 bases. CDR1 is MNHEY, CDR2 SVGAGI, per germline. J was trimmed by 4 bases and V by 5 bases; bases with no gene match: 10. The CDR3 totals 15 residues. The CDR3 region has the DNA TGTGCCAGCAGTCAACCTGACAGGGTTCCAGAGACCCAGTACTTC. Encoded protein: CASSQPDRVPETQYF.

This clone has just one count. This rearrangement joins TRBV28 to TRBJ1-4, with TRBD1 matching over 8 bases. With 2 bases clipped from V and 9 bases from J, the junction kept 8 bases outside the gene matches. This CDR3 comprises 15 residues. CDR1 and CDR2 (germline): MDHEN, SYDVKM. CDR3 sequence reads: CASSLPGQGSKKLFF. In nucleotides, the CDR3 is TGTGCCAGCAGTTTACCCGGACAGGGAAGCAAAAAACTGTTTTTT.